The sample holds a few counts of the clone carrying this TCR beta chain. What it binds is unknown. Reverse transcription of all isolated RNA meant that expressed TCRB transcripts were sequenced. Some clones are missing from TCRdb's copy, which holds only in-frame ones; the method was immunoSEQ multiplex PCR. The sample shows under 200,000 clones, roughly 9.1% of them seen only once. This specimen comes from a study of beta chain features in type 1 diabetes. Findings of the study overall: The analysis here could not establish whether HLA type shapes TCRB rearrangement.

There was one heparinised blood draw per donor, averaging around 100 mL. The receptor was isolated from a woman aged 18 to 35 in good health. Sequencing was done on a sample of central memory CD4+ T cells from blood.

CDR3 nucleotide sequence: TGTGCCACCACCGGGACTAGCGGGGGTGAGCAGTACTTC. It encodes CATTGTSGGEQYF. The V gene is TRBV2, the J gene TRBJ2-7, with 14 bases identical to TRBD2. The V segment lost 10 bases and the J segment 7 bases; nucleotides outside the gene matches: 6. Germline lookup yields CDR1 SNHLY and CDR2 FYNNEI. The CDR3 totals 13 residues.